One and the same sample provided the 10 T cell receptor beta chains below, sequenced in a study of T-cell memory formation after mild COVID-19. TCRdb recomputed calls from the 5' RACE reads with MiXCR, one row per CDR3 protein. The data show 150,000 to 200,000 distinct CDR3 sequences, with about 14% seen just once and roughly 13% held by the top ten. Sequencing was performed on PBMCs or a T cell subset sorted from them (not recorded which). The receptors come from an adult woman who had mild COVID-19 (a few samples of this study predate the infection). Cell type and time point are not known.

V usage is TRBV9 and J usage is TRBJ2-1; TRBD2 matches 9 bases. Germline CDR1 is SGDLS and CDR2 is YYNGEE. The CDR3 totals 15 residues. J gave up 8 bases and V 0 bases, and 6 bases lay outside the gene matches. This chain's CDR3 is CASSVGLAGDDEQFF. The CDR3 coding sequence is TGTGCCAGCAGCGTAGGGTTAGCGGGAGATGATGAGCAGTTCTTC.

This clonotype was seen ten or more times. The J gene is TRBJ2-3, the V gene TRBV15; 9 bases fit TRBD2. Trimming cost V 0 bases and J 3 bases; bases outside gene matches: 7. The CDR3 extends over 17 amino acids. Germline values: CDR1 LNHNV, CDR2 YYDKDF (reference sequence). The CDR3 DNA reads TGTGCCACCAGCAGAGATCGACTAGCGGCGGCAACAGATACGCAGTATTTT. Protein: CATSRDRLAAATDTQYF.

The rearrangement joins TRBV6-6 to TRBJ2-2; tentatively, D is TRBD2 (6 bases). V was clipped by 5 bases and J by 0 bases, with 13 bases between them. The length of the CDR3 is 16 residues. CDR1 is MNHNY, CDR2 SVGAGI, per germline (reference sequence). The CDR3 protein is CASSRDFGSNTGELFF. CDR3 DNA sequence: TGTGCCAGCAGTAGGGACTTTGGATCGAACACCGGGGAGCTGTTTTTT.

CDR3 protein: CASSQVPSGTQFF. In nucleotides, the CDR3 is TGTGCCAGCAGCCAAGTCCCTAGCGGGACCCAGTTCTTC. This rearrangement joins TRBV14 to TRBJ2-1; 9 bases are a match to TRBD2. This CDR3 comprises 13 residues. The V and J ends lost 1 base and 13 bases, in that order; junction bases with no gene match: 5. The V gene's germline CDR1 is SGHDN and CDR2 FVKESK.

The chain uses TRBV7-3 and TRBJ2-7, with a tentative D call TRBD1 (5 bases). Germline-derived CDR1 and CDR2 are SGHTA and FQGTGA. V lost 5 bases, J lost 7 bases, and 18 bases lay in between. This CDR3 has 14 residues. DNA for the CDR3: TGTGCCAGCAGCCCGGACATAAGGGCTGGAGAGCAGTACTTC. This codes for CASSPDIRAGEQYF.

This clonotype came up many times. The chain couples TRBV7-2 to TRBJ2-1, with D unclear. In germline, CDR1 is SGHTA, CDR2 FQGNSA. This CDR3 has 15 amino acids. Trimming left V 2 bases short and J 5 bases short, with 13 bases between. CDR3 in amino acids: CASSLRRTENNEQFF. The CDR3 DNA sequence: TGTGCCAGCAGCTTAAGACGGACCGAGAACAATGAGCAGTTCTTC.

This clonotype was seen at least ten times. This chain connects TRBV7-2 to TRBJ2-5; 10 bases are shared with TRBD2. The V gene's germline CDR1 is SGHTA and CDR2 FQGNSA. The CDR3 is 15 residues long. Losses at the gene ends were 3 bases for V and 5 bases for J; bases not matched to a gene: 6. The CDR3: CASSFVAGGTETQYF. The CDR3 coding sequence is TGTGCCAGCAGCTTTGTAGCGGGGGGTACGGAGACCCAGTACTTC.

V is TRBV9 and J is TRBJ2-1; D is possibly TRBD1 (6 bases). Trimming stripped 7 bases from V and 2 bases from J, with 16 bases between. Germline-derived CDR1 and CDR2 are SGDLS and YYNGEE. The CDR3 has 15 amino acids. The CDR3: CASGKQGKPYNEQFF. For the CDR3, the DNA is TGTGCCAGCGGTAAGCAGGGGAAACCCTACAATGAGCAGTTCTTC.

At least ten counts were recorded for this clonotype. The J gene is TRBJ2-2, the V gene TRBV6-2 or TRBV6-3, with TRBD1 matching 10 bases. CDR3 length: 15 residues. The ends lost 5 bases at V and 4 bases at J; junction bases unmatched: 4. From germline, CDR1 is MNHEY and CDR2 SVGEGT. CDR3: CASSGDRGITGELFF. The CDR3 coding sequence is TGTGCCAGCAGTGGGGACAGGGGAATCACCGGGGAGCTGTTTTTT.

This clonotype was counted only a few times. The V and J genes are TRBV14 and TRBJ2-3; D is uncertain. The CDR3 extends over 14 amino acids. The V gene's germline CDR1 is SGHDN and CDR2 FVKESK. The V end was cut by 0 bases, the J end by 0 bases, with 4 bases between. CDR3 amino acids: CASSQETSTDTQYF. The CDR3, as DNA: TGTGCCAGCAGCCAAGAAACTAGCACAGATACGCAGTATTTT.